A selection of T cell receptor beta chains follows, all from one sample in a study of patients and donors after allogeneic stem cell transplantation. TCRdb recomputed calls from the RT-PCR reads with MiXCR, one row per CDR3 protein. The table records about a million distinct CDR3 sequences, about 20% of them present only once. Specimen: blood, either unsorted or a sorted T cell fraction (not recorded which). The receptor set was obtained from a human donor who was either an allogeneic HSCT recipient or a stem cell or donor lymphocyte infusion donor (not recorded which). It is not recorded whose cells these are; they may come from a transplant donor. Both conserved end residues are part of each CDR3. A D gene is named only where the DNA matches it firmly. Clone size is not always given. Where it is, it says once, few, many or a class for expanded clones.

size: NA
J: TRBJ1-2
D: NA
V: TRBV20-1
DNA: TGCAGTGCTACCCCTACTCGTCTGGGTGGCTACACCTTC
CDR3: CSATPTRLGGYTF

size: NA
J: TRBJ2-2
D: NA
V: TRBV3-1
DNA: TGTGCCAGCAGCCAAGAGGTCGGGGAGCTGTTTTTT
CDR3: CASSQEVGELFF

size: many
J: TRBJ1-5
D: TRBD1
V: TRBV27
DNA: TGTGCCAGCAGTTCCACAGGGGCACAGCCCCAGCATTTT
CDR3: CASSSTGAQPQHF

size: many
J: TRBJ1-1
D: NA
V: TRBV7-2
DNA: TGTGCCAGCAGCTCCCAGTTCGGGAGATTTGAAGCTTTCTTT
CDR3: CASSSQFGRFEAFF

size: few
J: TRBJ1-6
D: NA
V: TRBV4-2
DNA: TGTGCCAGCAGCCAAGATCTCGGGGAACTATATAATTCACCCCTCCACTTT
CDR3: CASSQDLGELYNSPLHF

size: few
J: TRBJ1-3
D: TRBD1
V: TRBV28
DNA: TGTGCCAGCAGTCCTGGGACAGTCCTCGATTCAAACACCATATATTTT
CDR3: CASSPGTVLDSNTIYF

size: NA
J: TRBJ2-7
D: NA
V: TRBV7-2
DNA: TGTGCCAGCAGCATCTCGAGGGTAGGTTACGAGCAGTACTTC
CDR3: CASSISRVGYEQYF

size: NA
J: TRBJ2-1
D: NA
V: TRBV7-2
DNA: TGTGCCAGCAGCTTAGTTTTGATGGCGAGCACTCATGAGCAGTTCTTC
CDR3: CASSLVLMASTHEQFF

size: few
J: TRBJ2-2
D: NA
V: TRBV11-3
DNA: TGTGCCAGCAGCTTAATTTACCCCCCCGGCACCGGGGAGCTGTTTTTT
CDR3: CASSLIYPPGTGELFF

size: NA
J: TRBJ2-1
D: TRBD2
V: TRBV6-5
DNA: TGTGCCAGCAGTTACATTGGCGGGAGCGGTAATGAGCAGTTCTTC
CDR3: CASSYIGGSGNEQFF

size: NA
J: TRBJ2-2
D: TRBD2
V: TRBV9
DNA: TGTGCCAGCTGCCTCCCTAGCGGGGGCCTCGGAGGGAACACCGGGGAGCTGTTTTTT
CDR3: CASCLPSGGLGGNTGELFF

size: few
J: TRBJ1-1
D: TRBD1
V: TRBV4-1
DNA: TGCGCTAGCAGCCAGTGGGACAGGGAGGCTGGAAGCGCTGAAGCTTTCTTT
CDR3: CASSQWDREAGSAEAFF

size: NA
J: TRBJ2-4
D: NA
V: TRBV12-3/TRBV12-4
DNA: TGTGCCAGCAGTCCCGAATACAGAAATCGTGCATGGGCCCTAGCCAAAAACATTCAGTACTTC
CDR3: CASSPEYRNRAWALAKNIQYF

size: few
J: TRBJ2-3
D: TRBD2
V: TRBV2
DNA: TGTGCCAGCAGTGGGGGACTAGTTGTCACAGATACGCAGTATTTT
CDR3: CASSGGLVVTDTQYF

size: few
J: TRBJ1-2
D: TRBD1
V: TRBV5-1
DNA: TGCGCCAGCAGCTTGGGGGGTACAGGGGTCTATGGCTACACCTTC
CDR3: CASSLGGTGVYGYTF

size: NA
J: TRBJ2-7
D: TRBD1
V: TRBV5-6
DNA: TGTGCCAGCACCACCGGAGGGACAGGGGGCTACGAGCAGTACTTC
CDR3: CASTTGGTGGYEQYF

size: few
J: TRBJ1-1
D: NA
V: TRBV27
DNA: TGTGCCAGCAGTTTACCCTTGGGGGTAGCTTTCTTT
CDR3: CASSLPLGVAFF

size: few
J: TRBJ2-2
D: TRBD2
V: TRBV3-1
DNA: TGTGCCAGCAGCCAAATGGGACTAGCGGGAGATTGGAACACCGGGGAGCTGTTTTTT
CDR3: CASSQMGLAGDWNTGELFF

size: NA
J: TRBJ1-2
D: NA
V: TRBV9
DNA: TGTGCCAGCAGCGATCTTCCAGACACCTCACATGGCTACACCTTC
CDR3: CASSDLPDTSHGYTF

size: NA
J: TRBJ1-1
D: TRBD1
V: TRBV27
DNA: TGTGCCAGCAGTTTAGGGGCCAGGGGGGACGCTGAAGCTTTCTTT
CDR3: CASSLGARGDAEAFF

size: few
J: TRBJ2-1
D: NA
V: TRBV20-1
DNA: TGCAGTGTTTCCCGGACGCTTAGGGACAATGAGCAGTTCTTC
CDR3: CSVSRTLRDNEQFF

size: NA
J: TRBJ2-7
D: TRBD2
V: TRBV10-3
DNA: TGTGCCATCAGCGGACTAGCGGGAGCTGGGGAGCAGTACTTC
CDR3: CAISGLAGAGEQYF

size: many
J: TRBJ2-5
D: TRBD2
V: TRBV12-3/TRBV12-4
DNA: TGTGCCAGCAGCCTCTCTGGCGGGGGGGCCAGGGAGACCCAGTACTTC
CDR3: CASSLSGGGARETQYF

size: few
J: TRBJ1-2
D: NA
V: TRBV29-1
DNA: TGCAGCGTTGAGAGTCTTACAGGAACGGGGGGCTACACCTTC
CDR3: CSVESLTGTGGYTF

size: NA
J: TRBJ1-5
D: NA
V: TRBV29-1
DNA: TGCAGCGTTGGATCCGGGACTCAGCCCCAGCATTTT
CDR3: CSVGSGTQPQHF

size: few
J: TRBJ1-6
D: TRBD1
V: TRBV4-1
DNA: TGCGCCAGCAGCCAATACGACAGGGGACGTAATTCACCCCTCCACTTT
CDR3: CASSQYDRGRNSPLHF

size: NA
J: TRBJ2-1
D: NA
V: TRBV27
DNA: TGTGCCAGCAGTTTATCACCGACAGGGAGGGTCAATGAGCAGTTCTTC
CDR3: CASSLSPTGRVNEQFF

size: NA
J: TRBJ2-5
D: NA
V: TRBV10-3
DNA: TGTGCCATCAGTGAGTCGGGGGTGCAAGAGACCCAGTACTTC
CDR3: CAISESGVQETQYF

size: NA
J: TRBJ2-3
D: NA
V: TRBV19
DNA: TGTGCCAGTAGTAACACGTGGGATACGCAGTATTTT
CDR3: CASSNTWDTQYF

size: few
J: TRBJ2-4
D: TRBD2
V: TRBV5-1
DNA: TGCGCCAGCAGCACAGGACTAGCGGGGACACTAGGAAACATTCAGTACTTC
CDR3: CASSTGLAGTLGNIQYF

size: NA
J: TRBJ1-1
D: NA
V: TRBV12-3/TRBV12-4
DNA: TGTGCCAGCAGTGGGGGTCCCCTTGAAGCTTTCTTT
CDR3: CASSGGPLEAFF

size: NA
J: TRBJ2-5
D: NA
V: TRBV7-3
DNA: TGTGCCAGCAGCTTAACCGGGTTCGGGACCCAGTACTTC
CDR3: CASSLTGFGTQYF

size: NA
J: TRBJ1-2
D: NA
V: TRBV12-3/TRBV12-4
DNA: TGTGCCAGCAGTCGGCCCAGACAGGCAGGCTATGGCTACACCTTC
CDR3: CASSRPRQAGYGYTF

size: NA
J: TRBJ2-3
D: NA
V: TRBV4-3
DNA: TGCGCCAGCAGCCAAGGACTTCATGGGGACACAGATACGCAGTATTTT
CDR3: CASSQGLHGDTDTQYF

size: few
J: TRBJ2-4
D: NA
V: TRBV28
DNA: TGTGCCAGCAGTGGCCAGAAACGAAACATTCAGTACTTC
CDR3: CASSGQKRNIQYF

size: NA
J: TRBJ1-1
D: NA
V: TRBV25-1
DNA: TGTGCCAGCCGGGCCGCGGGGGGAGGCACTGAAGCTTTCTTT
CDR3: CASRAAGGGTEAFF

size: NA
J: TRBJ1-1
D: NA
V: TRBV2
DNA: TGTGCCAGCAGTCAAAGGCACTCTAGTTCTCAGAACACTGAAGCTTTCTTT
CDR3: CASSQRHSSSQNTEAFF

size: few
J: TRBJ2-7
D: NA
V: TRBV6-1
DNA: TGTGCCAGCGGGTCCGGGATCAATTCCTACGAGCAGTACTTC
CDR3: CASGSGINSYEQYF

size: NA
J: TRBJ1-2
D: TRBD1
V: TRBV27
DNA: TGTGCCAGCAGGCGGACAGGAGACAACTATGGCTACACCTTC
CDR3: CASRRTGDNYGYTF

size: few
J: TRBJ1-6
D: NA
V: TRBV27
DNA: TGTGCCAGCAGTTTCAGTACTGGGACTAGGGATTCACCCCTCCACTTT
CDR3: CASSFSTGTRDSPLHF

size: NA
J: TRBJ1-1
D: NA
V: TRBV5-1
DNA: TGCGCCAGCAGCTCAGAACCAATCGGCGGGGGGACTGAAGCTTTCTTT
CDR3: CASSSEPIGGGTEAFF

size: NA
J: TRBJ2-7
D: NA
V: TRBV4-1
DNA: TGCGCCAGCAGCCCCTGGGGGAAGATCTCCTACGAGCAGTACTTC
CDR3: CASSPWGKISYEQYF

size: few
J: TRBJ2-6
D: NA
V: TRBV5-1
DNA: TGCGCCAGCATCATTGAGGCTGGGGCCAACGTCCTGACTTTC
CDR3: CASIIEAGANVLTF

size: few
J: TRBJ2-5
D: NA
V: TRBV5-1
DNA: TGCGCCAGCAGCTTGGCGTCAGGGGACCAAGAGACCCAGTACTTC
CDR3: CASSLASGDQETQYF

size: few
J: TRBJ2-7
D: TRBD2
V: TRBV5-1
DNA: TGCGCCAGCAGCCCGGGGGGAGACACGTTCTCCTACGAGCAGTACTTC
CDR3: CASSPGGDTFSYEQYF

size: NA
J: TRBJ2-1
D: TRBD2
V: TRBV12-3/TRBV12-4
DNA: TGTGCCAGCAGTTTAGGGAAAGCGGGAGGATTAAATGAGCAGTTCTTC
CDR3: CASSLGKAGGLNEQFF

size: few
J: TRBJ2-2
D: NA
V: TRBV21-1
DNA: TGTGCCAGCAGCATACTCAGGGGTTCGAACACCGGGGAGCTGTTTTTT
CDR3: CASSILRGSNTGELFF

size: few
J: TRBJ2-7
D: NA
V: TRBV29-1
DNA: TGCAGCGTTGCGGGGCAGGGGACGGTAGCGTCCGAGCAGTACTTC
CDR3: CSVAGQGTVASEQYF

size: few
J: TRBJ1-1
D: NA
V: TRBV27
DNA: TGTGCCAGCAGCCCCGGCGGGGGGGGTACTGAAGCTTTCTTT
CDR3: CASSPGGGGTEAFF

size: NA
J: TRBJ1-5
D: NA
V: TRBV5-6
DNA: TGTGCCAGCAGCTTCGACGGGGGGAATAGCAATCAGCCCCAGCATTTT
CDR3: CASSFDGGNSNQPQHF

size: few
J: TRBJ1-2
D: TRBD1
V: TRBV6-1
DNA: TGTGCCAGCAGCAAGGACAGGGGCGGCGGCTACACCTTC
CDR3: CASSKDRGGGYTF

size: NA
J: TRBJ1-1
D: NA
V: TRBV7-3
DNA: TGTGCCAGCAGCTTAACCGGCAGGGTGAACACTGAAGCTTTCTTT
CDR3: CASSLTGRVNTEAFF

size: NA
J: TRBJ2-7
D: NA
V: TRBV12-3/TRBV12-4
DNA: TGTGCCAGCAGTTTAAGGCCTCGGGGAGAGCAGTACTTC
CDR3: CASSLRPRGEQYF